These T cell receptor beta chains were read from a single sample in a study of T cell responses to AZD1222 COVID-19 vaccine. The table came from immunoSEQ multiplex PCR; TCRdb's copy has only in-frame clones and leaves some out. This sample has approximately 160,000 clones; more than 85% occur once, and the top ten carry roughly 0.9%. This specimen consisted of peripheral blood, obtained on day 0 of AZD1222 vaccination. These receptors were obtained from an adult in good health. The CDR3 runs from the conserved cysteine through the conserved F or W. The D gene is left open where the match is weak. Clone size is not always given. Where it is, it says once, few, many or a class for expanded clones.

d_call,clone_size,j_call,v_call,cdr3_nt,cdr3_aa
-,-,TRBJ1-5,TRBV21-1,TGTGCCAGCAGCAAGGTAAAGTATAGCAATCAGCCCCAGCATTTT,CASSKVKYSNQPQHF
-,-,TRBJ1-2,TRBV12-3/TRBV12-4,TGTGCCAGCAGTCTTGAGTCAGGGTCTGGCTACACCTTC,CASSLESGSGYTF
-,-,TRBJ1-2,TRBV6-1,TGTGCCAGCAGTGAAAGGGACGAAGGCTACACCTTC,CASSERDEGYTF
-,-,TRBJ1-2,TRBV30,TGTGCCTGGACAGATATTGCTTATAACTATGGCTACACCTTC,CAWTDIAYNYGYTF
TRBD1,-,TRBJ1-2,TRBV7-2,TGTGCCAGCAGCCCGGGGACAGGATCATATGGCTACACCTTC,CASSPGTGSYGYTF
TRBD1,-,TRBJ1-2,TRBV6-5,TGTGCCAGCAGGGCGCGGGGACAGGTCTATGGCTACACCTTC,CASRARGQVYGYTF
TRBD2,-,TRBJ2-7,TRBV7-2,TGTGCCAGCAGCTTAGTTGCTAGCGGGGGGGGTTTATACGAGCAGTACTTC,CASSLVASGGGLYEQYF
-,-,TRBJ1-6,TRBV7-9,TGTGCCAGCAGACCTACAGGTTCTGGATCACCCCTCCACTTT,CASRPTGSGSPLHF
-,-,TRBJ1-6,TRBV24-1,TGTGCCACCAGTGATTGGGAGCAGGGATTAATCACCTCCTATAATTCACCCCTCCACTTT,CATSDWEQGLITSYNSPLHF
-,many,TRBJ1-5,TRBV4-1,TGCGCCAGCAGCCCAAAAGACACCTATAGCAATCAGCCCCAGCATTTT,CASSPKDTYSNQPQHF
TRBD2,once,TRBJ2-1,TRBV18,TGTGCCAGCTCACCGATGGAGCGGGGGGGCCTGAAGTCTGAGCAGTTCTTC,CASSPMERGGLKSEQFF
TRBD1,-,TRBJ2-1,TRBV19,TGTGCCAGGGGAACCCCCCCTCCACAGGCCAGGGGGTACAATGAGCAGTTCTTC,CARGTPPPQARGYNEQFF
-,-,TRBJ2-2,TRBV5-1,TGCGCCAGCAGCCGGGCCCCGGGGGACACCGGGGAGCTGTTTTTT,CASSRAPGDTGELFF
-,-,TRBJ2-7,TRBV28,TGTGCCAGCAGTTTTTCTCCTCGTGCGTGGAGTTCTGGATACGAGCAGTACTTC,CASSFSPRAWSSGYEQYF
-,-,TRBJ1-1,TRBV4-1,TGCGCCAGCAGTTTCATCGGCGGAGGAGCTTTCTTT,CASSFIGGGAFF
-,-,TRBJ2-2,TRBV5-1,TGCGCCAGCAGCTTGCTTAACCCCAACACCGGGGAGCTGTTTTTT,CASSLLNPNTGELFF